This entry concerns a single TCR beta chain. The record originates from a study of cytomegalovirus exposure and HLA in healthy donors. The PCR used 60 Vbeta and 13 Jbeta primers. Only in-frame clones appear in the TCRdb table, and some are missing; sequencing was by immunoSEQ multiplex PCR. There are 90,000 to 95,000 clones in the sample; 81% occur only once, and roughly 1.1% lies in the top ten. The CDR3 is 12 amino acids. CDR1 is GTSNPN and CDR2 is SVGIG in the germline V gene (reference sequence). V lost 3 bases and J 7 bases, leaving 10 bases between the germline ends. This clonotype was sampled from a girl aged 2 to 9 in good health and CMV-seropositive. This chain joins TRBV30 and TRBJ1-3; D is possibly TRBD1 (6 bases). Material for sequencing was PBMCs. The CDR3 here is CAWRQGSNTIYF. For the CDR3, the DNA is TGTGCCTGGAGACAGGGATCGAACACCATATATTTT. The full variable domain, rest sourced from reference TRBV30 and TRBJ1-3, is SQTIHQWPATLVQPVGSPLSLECTVEGTSNPNLYWYRQAAGRGLQLLFYSVGIGQISSEVPQNLSASRPQDRQFILSSKKLLLSDSGFYLCAWRQGSNTIYFGEGSWLTVV.